The 23 T cell receptor beta chains listed next were all sequenced from one sample in a study of blood T cell repertoires in COVID-19. The repertoire was sequenced with immunoSEQ multiplex PCR; TCRdb's copy has only in-frame clones and lacks some. The table lists under 250,000 clones, approximately 86% of them singletons. The material sequenced was peripheral blood. Receptor source: a woman over 75 with acute or convalescent COVID-19.

CDR3 residues: CASSLGSAGGYSPLHF. The CDR3 DNA reads as TGTGCCAGCAGCTTGGGTTCGGCAGGGGGATACTCACCCCTCCACTTT. V usage is TRBV5-6 and J usage is TRBJ1-6; 7 nucleotides match TRBD1. The germline gives CDR1 SGHDT, CDR2 YYEEEE. After removal of 0 bases from V and 10 bases from J, the junction contained 10 bases not matched to a gene. This CDR3 comprises 16 residues.

The chain joins TRBV6-2 or TRBV6-3 to TRBJ1-5; D not resolved. The CDR3 runs 12 residues. Germline CDR1 reads MNHEY; CDR2 reads SVGEGT. The V gene lost 3 bases and the J gene lost 8 bases, with 8 bases spanning the gap. As DNA, the CDR3 is TGTGCCAGCAGTTATGAGGAAGAGCCCCAGCATTTT. It codes for CASSYEEEPQHF.

The table lists this clone with a few counts. The chain couples TRBV7-3 to TRBJ2-1, with D maybe TRBD1 (6 bases). Trimming shortened V by 6 bases and J by 8 bases, and 23 bases separated the two germline ends. The CDR3 sequence is 16 residues long. Germline V gene sequence: CDR1 SGHTA, CDR2 FQGTGA. The CDR3 DNA follows: TGTGCCAGCAGTTCCCAAGGGGGAAGGTCGATGGATGAGCAGTTCTTC. Amino acid sequence: CASSSQGGRSMDEQFF.

The V call is TRBV19, the J call TRBJ1-2; weak D call: TRBD1 (6 bases). CDR1 and CDR2 from the germline V gene are LNHDA and SQIVND (reference sequence). Deletions cut 5 bases from V and 3 bases from J, with 19 bases between. The CDR3 loop spans 16 amino acids. The DNA of the CDR3 is TGTGCCAGTAGTGGACATGGAACACAGGGTGACTATGGCTACACCTTC. It encodes CASSGHGTQGDYGYTF. Full variable domain (outside the CDR3, taken from reference TRBV19 and TRBJ1-2): DGGITQSPKYLFRKEGQNVTLSCEQNLNHDAMYWYRQDPGQGLRLIYYSQIVNDFQKGDIAEGYSVSREKKESFPLTVTSAQKNPTAFYLCASSGHGTQGDYGYTFGSGTRLTVV.

The CDR3 protein is CASSPDRGANEKLFF. CDR3 nucleotide sequence: TGCGCCAGCAGCCCGGACAGGGGCGCAAATGAAAAACTGTTTTTT. The chain joins TRBV5-1 to TRBJ1-4; 9 bases line up with TRBD1. The CDR3 spans 15 residues. Germline CDR1 and CDR2: SGHRS and YFSETQ. Trimming took 4 bases from V and 5 from J; bases not matched to a gene: 6.

The chain carries TRBV15 and TRBJ2-5; D unclear. V gave up 0 bases and J gave up 4 bases, with 6 bases separating them. The CDR3 consists of 13 residues. Germline CDR1 and CDR2: LNHNV and YYDKDF (reference sequence). CDR3 coding DNA: TGTGCCACCAGCAGAGAGCCCGGAGAGACCCAGTACTTC. Its translation: CATSREPGETQYF.

The rearrangement joins TRBV28 to TRBJ2-5; the D is unclear. The germline CDR1 and CDR2 sequences are MDHEN and SYDVKM. The ends were cut back, 8 bases at V and 3 bases at J, with 13 bases in the middle. This CDR3 region has 13 residues. In DNA form, the CDR3 reads TGTGCCAGCTCCTACCTCCGCGAAGAGACCCAGTACTTC. Encoded protein: CASSYLREETQYF. The whole variable domain, remainder taken from reference TRBV28 and TRBJ2-5, is DVKVTQSSRYLVKRTGEKVFLECVQDMDHENMFWYRQDPGLGLRLIYFSYDVKMKEKGDIPEGYSVSREKKERFSLILESASTNQTSMYLCASSYLREETQYFGPGTRLLVL.

This rearrangement joins TRBV5-8 to TRBJ1-4; TRBD1 agrees at 7 bases. The V gene's germline CDR1 is SGHTS and CDR2 YDEGEE. The junction had 18 bases not matched to a gene; V was cut back by 4 bases and J by 12 bases. The CDR3 has 16 residues. The DNA for the CDR3 is TGTGCCAGCAGCCGGGAGGGGGCGGCCCATTCACTCCAACTGTTTTTT. Its protein is CASSREGAAHSLQLFF.

CDR3 in amino acids: CASSPNQQGATNEKLFF. The CDR3 region has the DNA TGTGCCAGCAGTCCAAACCAACAGGGGGCAACTAATGAAAAACTGTTTTTT. The rearrangement links TRBV6-6 to TRBJ1-4, with 8 nucleotides matching TRBD1. Germline trimming cut 5 bases from V and 0 bases from J; bases unmatched to any gene: 8. CDR1 is MNHNY and CDR2 is SVGAGI in the germline V gene (reference sequence). The CDR3 covers 17 residues.

The chain carries TRBV2 and TRBJ2-3; 7 nucleotides match TRBD2. Trimming cost V 6 bases and J 2 bases; bases outside gene matches: 8. This CDR3 region has 15 residues. The germline V gene has CDR1 SNHLY and CDR2 FYNNEI. The CDR3 coding sequence is TGTGCCAGCAGGCCCGGGACTATCAACACAGATACGCAGTATTTT. Translated, it gives CASRPGTINTDTQYF. The variable domain in full, completed from reference TRBV2 and TRBJ2-3, reads EPEVTQTPSHQVTQMGQEVILRCVPISNHLYFYWYRQILGQKVEFLVSFYNNEISEKSEIFDDQFSVERPDGSNFTLKIRSTKLEDSAMYFCASRPGTINTDTQYFGPGTRLTVL.

The rearrangement joins TRBV6-6 to TRBJ2-3; weak D call: TRBD1 (5 bases). Germline V gene lookup returns CDR1 MNHNY and CDR2 SVGAGI (reference sequence). Trimming cost V 6 bases and J 3 bases, with 13 bases left between them. The CDR3 extends over 14 amino acids. The CDR3 coding sequence is TGTGCCAGCAGCAGGGAACCCTTGACAGATACGCAGTATTTT. Its protein is CASSREPLTDTQYF.

V usage is TRBV19 and J usage is TRBJ2-1; D perhaps matches TRBD2 (5 bases). Germline loops: CDR1 LNHDA, CDR2 SQIVND (reference sequence). Trimming left V 3 bases short and J 7 bases short, with 16 bases between. This CDR3 is built from 15 residues. The CDR3: CASSILITSQNEQFF. The CDR3 DNA sequence: TGTGCCAGTAGTATTCTCATTACTAGTCAGAATGAGCAGTTCTTC.

The chain uses TRBV5-1 and TRBJ2-7; 9 positions match TRBD1. Trimming cost V 1 base and J 5 bases; bases outside gene matches: 7. Germline assignment: CDR1 SGHRS and CDR2 YFSETQ. This CDR3 contains 15 residues. The CDR3 DNA follows: TGCGCCAGCAGCTTGTCCAACAGGGGGCTCGACGAGCAGTACTTC. Protein: CASSLSNRGLDEQYF.

This chain connects TRBV5-5 to TRBJ2-7; D is uncertain. From germline, CDR1 is SGHKS and CDR2 YYEKEE (reference sequence). V lost 2 bases, J lost 5 bases, and 14 bases lay in between. CDR3 length equals 14 residues. This chain's CDR3 is CASSFPGRVDEQYF. The CDR3 DNA sequence: TGTGCCAGCAGCTTTCCCGGCCGGGTTGACGAGCAGTACTTC.

The chain couples TRBV3-1 (or the pseudogene TRBV3-2) to TRBJ1-1, with D maybe TRBD1 (6 bases). The CDR3 spans 15 residues. CDR1 and CDR2 (germline): LGHDT, YNNKEL (reference sequence). The germline V and J ends were trimmed by 3 bases and 3 bases, with 14 bases remaining between them. For the CDR3, the DNA is TGTGCCAGCAGCCACCGGCAGGGGTTCGACACTGAAGCTTTCTTT. This codes for CASSHRQGFDTEAFF.

The CDR3 nucleotides read TGTGCCACCAGTGAGGGCCGCTTGCCCCAAACTGAAAAACTGTTTTTT. This codes for CATSEGRLPQTEKLFF. The rearrangement links TRBV24-1 to TRBJ1-4; D gene uncertain. The germline CDR1 and CDR2 sequences are KGHDR and SFDVKD. Trimming stripped 4 bases from V and 7 bases from J, with 18 bases between. The CDR3 consists of 16 residues.

The V and J genes are TRBV6-5 and TRBJ2-2, with D possibly TRBD2 on 7 matching bases. V dropped 5 bases and J dropped 6 bases, with 16 bases sitting between them. CDR3 length equals 15 residues. Germline lookup yields CDR1 MNHEY and CDR2 SVGAGI. The chain's CDR3 is CASSPGGRGAGELFF. For the CDR3, the DNA is TGTGCCAGCAGTCCCGGGGGCCGGGGGGCCGGGGAGCTGTTTTTT.

Notes on this clone: Other DNA sequences from this sample encode an identical CDR3 as well. This sequence joins TRBV5-1 and TRBJ2-7; maybe TRBD1 (6 bases). The V end was cut by 0 bases, the J end by 0 bases, with 10 bases between. Germline CDR1 and CDR2: SGHRS and YFSETQ. The CDR3 is 15 amino acids. CDR3 amino acids: CASSLDGDNSYEQYF. The CDR3 DNA follows: TGCGCCAGCAGCTTGGATGGGGACAACTCCTACGAGCAGTACTTC.

The chain is built from TRBV27 and TRBJ2-2; 9 positions agree with TRBD1. The CDR3 is 15 residues long. The V segment lost 3 bases and the J segment 6 bases; nucleotides outside the gene matches: 5. Per the germline V gene, CDR1 is MNHEY and CDR2 is SMNVEV (reference sequence). In DNA form, the CDR3 reads TGTGCCAGCAGTTTTGGACAGGGGCACCCCGGGGAGCTGTTTTTT. Its translation: CASSFGQGHPGELFF.

The chain recombines TRBV12-5 with TRBJ1-5, with TRBD1 as a possible D gene (5 bases). This CDR3 has 16 residues. Trimming stripped 0 bases from V and 0 bases from J, with 9 bases between. Germline V lookup: CDR1 LGHNT, CDR2 FRNRAP. CDR3 residues: CASGLVQGNSNQPQHF. For the CDR3, the DNA is TGTGCTAGTGGTTTGGTCCAGGGAAATAGCAATCAGCCCCAGCATTTT.

CDR3 residues: CAISESEEGGYEQYF. CDR3 in DNA: TGTGCCATCAGTGAAAGTGAGGAAGGCGGGTACGAGCAGTACTTC. The chain recombines TRBV10-3 with TRBJ2-7, with D tentatively TRBD2 (5 bases). V was pared by 3 bases and J by 4 bases, with 16 bases between. The CDR3 consists of 15 residues. The germline CDR1 and CDR2 sequences are ENHRY and SYGVKD.

The chain combines TRBV21-1 with TRBJ2-2; the D call TRBD2 from the table was never checked on the DNA. TRBV21-1 is an annotated pseudogene. The CDR3 is 17 amino acids. In DNA, the CDR3 is TGTGCCAGCAGCCCCCCAGAGGCGGGGGGATTTACCGGGGAGCTGTTTTTT. It translates to CASSPPEAGGFTGELFF.

This clone occurred a few times. V usage is TRBV10-3 and J usage is TRBJ1-6, with 7 positions matching TRBD1. Germline assignment: CDR1 ENHRY and CDR2 SYGVKD. The V and J ends lost 6 bases and 5 bases, in that order; junction bases with no gene match: 7. This CDR3 region has 15 residues. DNA of the CDR3: TGTGCCATCAGCGGCCCAGGGGGAAATAATTCACCCCTCCACTTT. It encodes CAISGPGGNNSPLHF.